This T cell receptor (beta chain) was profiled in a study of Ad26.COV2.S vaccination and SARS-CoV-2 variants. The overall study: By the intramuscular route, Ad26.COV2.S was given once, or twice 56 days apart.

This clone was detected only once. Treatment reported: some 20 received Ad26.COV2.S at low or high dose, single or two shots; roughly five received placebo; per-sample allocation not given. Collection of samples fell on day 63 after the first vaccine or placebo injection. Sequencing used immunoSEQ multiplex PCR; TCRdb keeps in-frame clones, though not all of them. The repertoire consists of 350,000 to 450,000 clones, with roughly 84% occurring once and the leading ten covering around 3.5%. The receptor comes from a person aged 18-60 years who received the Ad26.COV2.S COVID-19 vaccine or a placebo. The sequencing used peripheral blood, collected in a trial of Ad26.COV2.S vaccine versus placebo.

The CDR3 reads CASSLMGQGAGGYTF. The CDR3 DNA reads TGTGCCAGCAGTTTAATGGGACAGGGGGCGGGGGGCTACACCTTC. The chain has TRBV27 and TRBJ1-2, with 12 bases matching TRBD1. Losses at the gene ends were 2 bases for V and 8 bases for J; bases not matched to a gene: 6. The germline V gene has CDR1 MNHEY and CDR2 SMNVEV (reference sequence). CDR3 length: 15 residues.